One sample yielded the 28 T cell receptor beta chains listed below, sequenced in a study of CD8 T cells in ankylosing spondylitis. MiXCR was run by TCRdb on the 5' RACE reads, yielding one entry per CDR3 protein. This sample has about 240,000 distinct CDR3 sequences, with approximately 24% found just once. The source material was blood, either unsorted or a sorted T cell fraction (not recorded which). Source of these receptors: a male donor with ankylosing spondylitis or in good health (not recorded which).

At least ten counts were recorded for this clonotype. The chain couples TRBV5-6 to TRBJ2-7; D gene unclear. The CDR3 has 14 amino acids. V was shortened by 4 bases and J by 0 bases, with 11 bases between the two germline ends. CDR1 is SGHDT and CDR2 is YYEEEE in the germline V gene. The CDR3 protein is CASSQISSSYEQYF. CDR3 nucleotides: TGTGCCAGCAGCCAGATTTCCAGCTCCTACGAGCAGTACTTC.

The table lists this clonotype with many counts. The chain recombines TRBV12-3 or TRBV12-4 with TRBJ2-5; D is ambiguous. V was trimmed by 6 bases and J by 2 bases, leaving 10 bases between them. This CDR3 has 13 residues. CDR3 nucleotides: TGTGCCAGCAGCTTTCGGAGACAAGAGACCCAGTACTTC. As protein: CASSFRRQETQYF.

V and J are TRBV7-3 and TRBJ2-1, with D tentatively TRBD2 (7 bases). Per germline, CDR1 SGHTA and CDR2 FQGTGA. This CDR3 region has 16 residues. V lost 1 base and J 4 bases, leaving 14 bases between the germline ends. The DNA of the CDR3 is TGTGCCAGCAGCTTAATAGGGGGGGCTCGGTACAATGAGCAGTTCTTC. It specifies CASSLIGGARYNEQFF. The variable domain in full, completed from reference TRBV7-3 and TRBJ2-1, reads GAGVSQTPSNKVTEKGKYVELRCDPISGHTALYWYRQSLGQGPEFLIYFQGTGAADDSGLPNDRFFAVRPEGSVSTLKIQRTERGDSAVYLCASSLIGGARYNEQFFGPGTRLTVL.

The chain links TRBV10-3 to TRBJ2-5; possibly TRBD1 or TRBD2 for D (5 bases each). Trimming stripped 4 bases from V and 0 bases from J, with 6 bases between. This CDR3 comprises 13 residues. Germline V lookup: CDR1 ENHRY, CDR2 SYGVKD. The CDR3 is CAISAGHQETQYF. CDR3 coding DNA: TGTGCCATCAGTGCGGGGCACCAAGAGACCCAGTACTTC.

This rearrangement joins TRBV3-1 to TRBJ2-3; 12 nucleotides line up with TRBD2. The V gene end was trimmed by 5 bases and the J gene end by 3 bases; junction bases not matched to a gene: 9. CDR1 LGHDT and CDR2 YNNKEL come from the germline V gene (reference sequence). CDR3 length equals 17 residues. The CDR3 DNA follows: TGTGCCAGCAGCTTGGGACTAGCGGGCGATACAACAGATACGCAGTATTTT. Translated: CASSLGLAGDTTDTQYF.

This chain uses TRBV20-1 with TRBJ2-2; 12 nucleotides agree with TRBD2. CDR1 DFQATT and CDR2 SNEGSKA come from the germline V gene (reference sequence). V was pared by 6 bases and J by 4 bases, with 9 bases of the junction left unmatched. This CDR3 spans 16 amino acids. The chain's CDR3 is CSAQLAGGKGTGELFF. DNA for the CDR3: TGCAGTGCCCAGCTAGCGGGGGGGAAAGGCACCGGGGAGCTGTTTTTT.

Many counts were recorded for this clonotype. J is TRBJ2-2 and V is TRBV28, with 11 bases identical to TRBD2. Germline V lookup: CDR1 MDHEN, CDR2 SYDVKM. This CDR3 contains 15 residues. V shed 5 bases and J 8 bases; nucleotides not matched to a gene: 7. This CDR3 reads CASSPPGLAEGELFF. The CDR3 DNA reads TGTGCCAGCAGTCCTCCGGGACTAGCGGAGGGGGAGCTGTTTTTT.

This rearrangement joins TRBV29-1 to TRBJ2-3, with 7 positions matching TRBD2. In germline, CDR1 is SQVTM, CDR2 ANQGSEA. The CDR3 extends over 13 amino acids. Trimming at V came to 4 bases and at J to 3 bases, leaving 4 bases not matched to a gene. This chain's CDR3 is CSVGGRATDTQYF. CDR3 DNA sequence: TGCAGCGTTGGGGGGAGGGCAACAGATACGCAGTATTTT.

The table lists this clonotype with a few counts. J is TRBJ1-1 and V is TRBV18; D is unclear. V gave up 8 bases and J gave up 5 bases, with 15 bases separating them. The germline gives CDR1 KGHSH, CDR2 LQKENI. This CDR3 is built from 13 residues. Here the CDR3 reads CASRRGFPTEAFF. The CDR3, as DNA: TGTGCCAGCAGACGAGGGTTTCCTACTGAAGCTTTCTTT.

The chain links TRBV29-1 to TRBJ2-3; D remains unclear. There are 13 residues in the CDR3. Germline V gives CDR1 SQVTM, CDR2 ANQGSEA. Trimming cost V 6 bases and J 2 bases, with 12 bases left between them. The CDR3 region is CSVRRSDTDTQYF. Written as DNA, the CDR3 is TGCAGCGTCCGACGATCGGACACAGATACGCAGTATTTT.

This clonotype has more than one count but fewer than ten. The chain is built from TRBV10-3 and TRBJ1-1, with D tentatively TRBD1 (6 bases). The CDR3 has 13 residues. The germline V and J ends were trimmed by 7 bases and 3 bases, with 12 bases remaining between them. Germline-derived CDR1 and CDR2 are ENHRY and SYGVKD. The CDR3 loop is CAITAEGDTEAFF. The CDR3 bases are TGTGCCATCACGGCGGAGGGGGACACTGAAGCTTTCTTT.

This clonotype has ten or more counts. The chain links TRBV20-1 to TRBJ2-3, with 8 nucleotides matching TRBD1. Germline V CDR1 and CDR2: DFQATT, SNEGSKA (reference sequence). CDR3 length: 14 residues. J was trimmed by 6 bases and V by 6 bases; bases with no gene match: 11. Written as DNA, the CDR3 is TGCAGTGCCAACGGACAGGGCCTGCGGGATACGCAGTATTTT. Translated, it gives CSANGQGLRDTQYF.

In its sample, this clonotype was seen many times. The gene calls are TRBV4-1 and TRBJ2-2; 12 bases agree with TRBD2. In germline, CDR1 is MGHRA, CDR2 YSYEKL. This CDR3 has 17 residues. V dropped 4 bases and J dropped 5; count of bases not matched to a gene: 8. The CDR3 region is CASSRPALAGGTGELFF. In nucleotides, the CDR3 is TGCGCCAGCAGCCGCCCGGCCCTAGCGGGAGGGACCGGGGAGCTGTTTTTT.

CDR3 bases: TGTGCCAGCAGTTTAGGACGGACGAACACTGAAGCTTTCTTT. It yields the protein CASSLGRTNTEAFF. The chain carries TRBV12-3 or TRBV12-4 and TRBJ1-1; no clear D gene. The CDR3 totals 14 residues. V gave up 1 base and J gave up 1 base, with 7 bases separating them.

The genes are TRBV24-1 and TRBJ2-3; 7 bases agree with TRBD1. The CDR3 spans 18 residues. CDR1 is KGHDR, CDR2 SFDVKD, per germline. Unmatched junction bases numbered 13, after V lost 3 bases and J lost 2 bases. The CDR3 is CATSDPTDREGDTDTQYF. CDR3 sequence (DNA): TGTGCCACCAGTGATCCCACCGACAGGGAAGGGGACACAGATACGCAGTATTTT.

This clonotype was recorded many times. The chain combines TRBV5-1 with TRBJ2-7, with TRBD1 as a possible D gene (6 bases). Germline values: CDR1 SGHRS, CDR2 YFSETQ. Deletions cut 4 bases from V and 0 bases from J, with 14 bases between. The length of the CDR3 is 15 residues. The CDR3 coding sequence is TGCGCCAGCAGCAATATTGGGGGCAACTCCTACGAGCAGTACTTC. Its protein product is CASSNIGGNSYEQYF.

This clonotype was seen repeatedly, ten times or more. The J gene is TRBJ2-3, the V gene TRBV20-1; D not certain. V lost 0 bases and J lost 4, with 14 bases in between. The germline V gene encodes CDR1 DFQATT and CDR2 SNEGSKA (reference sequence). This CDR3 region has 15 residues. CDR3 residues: CSARDLAGAADTQYF. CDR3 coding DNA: TGCAGTGCTAGAGATCTGGCAGGAGCCGCAGATACGCAGTATTTT.

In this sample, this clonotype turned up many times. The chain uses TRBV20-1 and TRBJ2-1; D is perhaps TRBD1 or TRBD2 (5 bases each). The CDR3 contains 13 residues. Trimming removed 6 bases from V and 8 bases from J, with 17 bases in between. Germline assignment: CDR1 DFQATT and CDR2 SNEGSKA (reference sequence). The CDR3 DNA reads TGCAGTGCCGCCCGGGACCTGCCGGATGAGCAGTTCTTC. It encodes CSAARDLPDEQFF.

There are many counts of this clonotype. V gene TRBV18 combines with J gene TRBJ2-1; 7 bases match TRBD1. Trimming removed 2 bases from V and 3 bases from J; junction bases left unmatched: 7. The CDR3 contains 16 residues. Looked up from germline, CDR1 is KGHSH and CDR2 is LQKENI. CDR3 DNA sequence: TGTGCCAGCTCACCAGGGGACAGTATCGTCTACAATGAGCAGTTCTTC. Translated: CASSPGDSIVYNEQFF.

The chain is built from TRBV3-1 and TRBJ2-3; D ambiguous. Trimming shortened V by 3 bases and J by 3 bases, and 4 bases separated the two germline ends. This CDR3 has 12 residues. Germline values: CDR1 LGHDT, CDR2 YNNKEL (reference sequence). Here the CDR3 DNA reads TGTGCCAGCAGCCACGGGACAGATACGCAGTATTTT. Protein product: CASSHGTDTQYF.

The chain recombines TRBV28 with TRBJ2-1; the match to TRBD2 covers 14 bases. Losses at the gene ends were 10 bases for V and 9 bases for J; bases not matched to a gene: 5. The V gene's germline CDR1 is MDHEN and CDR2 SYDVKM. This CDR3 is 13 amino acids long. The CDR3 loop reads CATTSGGAGEQFF. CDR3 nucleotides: TGTGCCACGACTAGCGGGGGGGCCGGTGAGCAGTTCTTC. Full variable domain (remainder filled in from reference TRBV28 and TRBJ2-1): DVKVTQSSRYLVKRTGEKVFLECVQDMDHENMFWYRQDPGLGLRLIYFSYDVKMKEKGDIPEGYSVSREKKERFSLILESASTNQTSMYLCATTSGGAGEQFFGPGTRLTVL.

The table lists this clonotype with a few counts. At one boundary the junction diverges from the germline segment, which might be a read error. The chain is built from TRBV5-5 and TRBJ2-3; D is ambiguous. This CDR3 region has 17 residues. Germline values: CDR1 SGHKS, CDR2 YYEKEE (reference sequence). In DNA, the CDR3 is TGTGCCAGCAGCTTGACGTCGGTAGCAGTCGGCACGGATACGCAGTATTTT. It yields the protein CASSLTSVAVGTDTQYF.

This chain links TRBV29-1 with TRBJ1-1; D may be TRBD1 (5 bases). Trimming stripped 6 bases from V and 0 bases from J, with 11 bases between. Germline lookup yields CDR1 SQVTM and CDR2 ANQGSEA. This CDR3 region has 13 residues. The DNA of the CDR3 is TGCAGCGTACTCAGGGTTATGAACACTGAAGCTTTCTTT. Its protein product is CSVLRVMNTEAFF.

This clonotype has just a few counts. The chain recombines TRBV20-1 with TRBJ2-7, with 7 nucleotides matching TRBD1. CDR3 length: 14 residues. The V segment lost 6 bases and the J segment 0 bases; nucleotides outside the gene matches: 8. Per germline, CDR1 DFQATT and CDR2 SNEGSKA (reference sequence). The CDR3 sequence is CSAPPDRNSYEQYF. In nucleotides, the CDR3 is TGCAGTGCGCCTCCGGACAGGAACTCCTACGAGCAGTACTTC.

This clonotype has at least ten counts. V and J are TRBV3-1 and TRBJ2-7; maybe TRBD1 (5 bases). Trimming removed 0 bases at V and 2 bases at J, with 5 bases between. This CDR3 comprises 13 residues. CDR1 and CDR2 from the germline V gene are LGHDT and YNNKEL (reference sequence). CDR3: CASSQDRAYEQYF. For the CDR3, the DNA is TGTGCCAGCAGCCAAGACAGGGCCTACGAGCAGTACTTC.

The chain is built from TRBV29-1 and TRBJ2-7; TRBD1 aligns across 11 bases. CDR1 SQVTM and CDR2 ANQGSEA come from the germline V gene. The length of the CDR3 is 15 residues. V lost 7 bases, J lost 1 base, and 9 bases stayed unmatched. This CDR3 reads CSAAGGTGGSYEQYF. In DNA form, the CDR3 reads TGCAGCGCTGCCGGGGGGACAGGGGGATCCTACGAGCAGTACTTC.

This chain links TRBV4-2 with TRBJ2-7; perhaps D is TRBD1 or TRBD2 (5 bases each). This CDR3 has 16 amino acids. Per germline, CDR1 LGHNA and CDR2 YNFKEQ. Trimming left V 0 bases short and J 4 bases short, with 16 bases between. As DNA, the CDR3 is TGTGCCAGCAGCCAAGATGGGGACCCCGGCCGTTACGAGCAGTACTTC. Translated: CASSQDGDPGRYEQYF.

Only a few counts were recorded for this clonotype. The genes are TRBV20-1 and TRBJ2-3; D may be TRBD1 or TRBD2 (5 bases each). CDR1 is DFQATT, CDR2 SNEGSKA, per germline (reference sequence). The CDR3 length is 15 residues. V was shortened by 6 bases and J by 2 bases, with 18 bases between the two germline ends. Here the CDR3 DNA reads TGCAGTGCGGGGCTAAGAGGGGCAACCACAGATACGCAGTATTTT. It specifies CSAGLRGATTDTQYF.